A selection of T cell receptor beta chains follows, all from one sample in a study of T cell responses to AZD1222 COVID-19 vaccine. Profiled with immunoSEQ multiplex PCR; TCRdb holds only in-frame clones, not every one. The sample carries around 150,000 clones, 94% recorded once. The material was peripheral blood, obtained 28 days after the second AZD1222 dose. Receptors were obtained from an adult who received the AZD1222 COVID-19 vaccine. Each CDR3 is given with its conserved first and last residue. D genes are given only for firm matches. Not every row has a clone size; where given, it reads once, few, many or a size class.

d_gene	v_gene	j_gene	abundance	CDR3nt	CDR3aa
TRBD2	TRBV7-9	TRBJ2-1	.	TGTGCCAGCAGCCTGGGGACTAGCGGGGCTTATGATGAGCAGTTCTTC	CASSLGTSGAYDEQFF
.	TRBV18	TRBJ1-5	.	TGTGCCAGCTCACCGGGAAGGGCGGGTAATCAGCCCCAGCATTTT	CASSPGRAGNQPQHF
.	TRBV3-1/TRBV3-2	TRBJ1-2	.	TGTGCCAGCAGCCACGGACAGCCCGTAGGCTATGGCTACACCTTC	CASSHGQPVGYGYTF
.	TRBV27	TRBJ1-2	.	TGTGCAACACTAAAAGGGGGGCATGGCTACACCTTC	CATLKGGHGYTF
TRBD2	TRBV19	TRBJ2-7	.	TGTGCCAGTAGTATGACACTAGCGGATCTTAGGTACGAGCAGTACTTC	CASSMTLADLRYEQYF
.	TRBV6-5	TRBJ1-1	once	TGTGCCAGCAGCCCCTTAGCGGTCGCTGAAGCTTTCTTT	CASSPLAVAEAFF
TRBD1	TRBV4-1	TRBJ1-1	.	TGCGCCAGCAGCCACGGGACAGTCCGTGAAGCTTTCTTT	CASSHGTVREAFF
TRBD2	TRBV28	TRBJ2-1	.	TGTGCCAGCAGTTCTGGGGGATTAGCGGGGGATGACAATGAGCAGTTCTTC	CASSSGGLAGDDNEQFF
TRBD2	TRBV14	TRBJ2-7	.	TGTGCCACCCGGGCGGGGACTAGTTTAGAGCAGTACTTC	CATRAGTSLEQYF
TRBD1	TRBV2	TRBJ1-6	.	TGTGCCAGCAGTGATGAGGGACAGGGGAATTCACCCCTCCACTTT	CASSDEGQGNSPLHF
.	TRBV25-1	TRBJ2-3	.	TGTGCCAGCGCAGAACCTGACAAGGCCTCCACAGATACGCAGTATTTT	CASAEPDKASTDTQYF
TRBD1	TRBV29-1	TRBJ2-2	.	TGCAGCGTTGGGACAGGGGGGACCGGGGAGCTGTTTTTT	CSVGTGGTGELFF
TRBD2	TRBV7-3	TRBJ2-1	.	TGTGCCAGCAGCCCACGGACTAGCGGGTACAATGAGCAGTTCTTC	CASSPRTSGYNEQFF
.	TRBV18	TRBJ1-1	.	TGTGCCAGCTCACCGACCACGGGGGCCGGGACTGAAGCTTTCTTT	CASSPTTGAGTEAFF
TRBD2	TRBV19	TRBJ2-4	.	TGTGCCAGTAGTATATTAGGGACTAGCGGGAAAAACATTCAGTACTTC	CASSILGTSGKNIQYF
.	TRBV19	TRBJ2-2	.	TGTGCCAGTAGTATACAGGGGGGCGGCTCCGGGGAGCTGTTTTTT	CASSIQGGGSGELFF
.	TRBV29-1	TRBJ1-1	.	TGCAGCGGAACAAGGAACACTGAAGCTTTCTTT	CSGTRNTEAFF
TRBD1	TRBV4-1	TRBJ1-2	.	TGCGCCAGCAGCCAATTCCAGAACCCGAGACAGGGAAGTTGGGACTATGGCTACACCTTC	CASSQFQNPRQGSWDYGYTF
TRBD2	TRBV2	TRBJ2-3	.	TGTGCCAGCAGGCACCCGGGACTAGTGGCAGATACGCAGTATTTT	CASRHPGLVADTQYF
.	TRBV5-1	TRBJ2-7	.	TGCGCCAGCAGCTTGGCGGGAGCTATCGACGAGCAGTACTTC	CASSLAGAIDEQYF
.	TRBV27	TRBJ1-2	.	TGTGCCAGCTCCCTCGCGGCGGACTATGGCTACACCTTC	CASSLAADYGYTF
.	TRBV6-6	TRBJ1-2	.	TGTGCCAGCAGTTCTACCCAACGGGGAGGCGGCTACACCTTC	CASSSTQRGGGYTF
.	TRBV29-1	TRBJ2-3	once	TGCAGCGCACGGGAGGATACGCAGTATTTT	CSAREDTQYF
.	TRBV27	TRBJ2-1	.	TGTGCCAGCAGTTCACAGGGAACAGGCAATGAGCAGTTCTTC	CASSSQGTGNEQFF
.	TRBV25-1	TRBJ2-5	.	TGTGCCAGCAGTGATACGGGCAGGGCCGGGGAGACCCAGTACTTC	CASSDTGRAGETQYF
.	TRBV28	TRBJ1-4	.	TGTGCCAGCGGGCCCACAACTAATGAAAAACTGTTTTTT	CASGPTTNEKLFF
.	TRBV7-2	TRBJ1-2	.	TGTGCCAGCAGCTCCCCCATGGGAGGGGACGTCTATGGCTACACCTTC	CASSSPMGGDVYGYTF
.	TRBV2	TRBJ2-1	.	TGTGCCAGCTCTAGTCTTTCCAGCAATGAGCAGTTCTTC	CASSSLSSNEQFF